One sample yielded the 18 T cell receptor beta chains listed below, sequenced in a study of blood T cell repertoires in COVID-19. Sequencing used immunoSEQ multiplex PCR; TCRdb keeps in-frame clones, though not all of them. This table has about 120,000 clones, roughly 89% appearing once. Input material: PBMCs or T cells enriched from blood (not recorded which). All receptors come from a woman in her 30s who had recovered from COVID-19.

This clone occurred once. The J gene is TRBJ2-5, the V gene TRBV4-1; weak D call: TRBD1 (5 bases). Germline V gives CDR1 MGHRA, CDR2 YSYEKL. CDR3 length equals 14 residues. Trimming stripped 1 base from V and 3 bases from J, with 9 bases between. CDR3 in amino acids: CASSQADRKETQYF. Here the CDR3 DNA reads TGCGCCAGCAGCCAAGCTGACAGAAAAGAGACCCAGTACTTC.

The V and J genes are TRBV7-9 and TRBJ1-4, with 7 bases identical to TRBD1. V dropped 2 bases and J dropped 4; count of bases not matched to a gene: 4. CDR1 is SEHNR, CDR2 FQNEAQ, per germline (reference sequence). This CDR3 has 15 amino acids. CDR3 sequence: CASSLQTGINEKLFF. DNA of the CDR3: TGTGCCAGCAGCTTACAGACAGGGATTAATGAAAAACTGTTTTTT. The full variable domain, in which reference TRBV7-9 and TRBJ1-4 provide the parts outside the CDR3, is DTGVSQNPRHKITKRGQNVTFRCDPISEHNRLYWYRQTLGQGPEFLTYFQNEAQLEKSRLLSDRFSAERPKGSFSTLEIQRTEQGDSAMYLCASSLQTGINEKLFFGSGTQLSVL.

The J gene is TRBJ2-7, the V gene TRBV2, with 13 bases lining up with TRBD2. The germline gives CDR1 SNHLY, CDR2 FYNNEI. V trimming: 6 bases; J trimming: 2 bases; junction bases outside the gene matches: 10. The CDR3 loop spans 17 amino acids. CDR3 loop: CASSGGTSGNRPYEQYF. As DNA, the CDR3 is TGTGCCAGCAGCGGCGGGACTAGCGGGAACAGGCCCTACGAGCAGTACTTC.

This chain connects TRBV28 to TRBJ1-1; no clear D gene. V lost 6 bases and J 0 bases, leaving 11 bases between the germline ends. CDR3 length: 14 amino acids. CDR1 is MDHEN and CDR2 is SYDVKM in the germline V gene. The CDR3 bases are TGTGCCAGCAGCAACGGTTTTATGAACACTGAAGCTTTCTTT. Its translation: CASSNGFMNTEAFF.

The rearrangement uses TRBV4-1 and TRBJ2-3, with 7 bases lining up with TRBD1. The length of the CDR3 is 15 residues. J lost 2 bases, V lost 1 base, and 3 bases had no gene match. Germline-derived CDR1 and CDR2 are MGHRA and YSYEKL. The CDR3 spells CASSQGQGTTDTQYF. CDR3 DNA: TGCGCCAGCAGCCAAGGACAGGGTACCACAGATACGCAGTATTTT.

This clone showed up just a few times. The chain joins TRBV2 to TRBJ1-6; 8 nucleotides align to TRBD1. Germline CDR1 reads SNHLY; CDR2 reads FYNNEI. The CDR3 has 15 amino acids. V lost 5 bases to trimming and J lost 6 bases; unmatched junction nucleotides: 6. The CDR3 DNA is TGTGCCAGCAGTAGACAGGGGAAAGGTAATTCACCCCTCCACTTT. Translation gives CASSRQGKGNSPLHF.

V gene TRBV2 combines with J gene TRBJ2-5, with 11 positions matching TRBD2. CDR1 and CDR2 (germline): SNHLY, FYNNEI. V lost 6 bases, J lost 5 bases, and 8 bases stayed unmatched. This CDR3 has 15 residues. The CDR3 bases are TGTGCCAGCAGGTCGACTAGCGGGATTATGGAGACCCAGTACTTC. It encodes CASRSTSGIMETQYF.

The V call is TRBV18, the J call TRBJ1-6; 11 nucleotides match TRBD1. This CDR3 region has 15 residues. Germline trimming cut 3 bases from V and 11 bases from J; bases unmatched to any gene: 6. The germline gives CDR1 KGHSH, CDR2 LQKENI. The CDR3 DNA follows: TGTGCCAGCTCACCCGGACAGGGGGCCTTAGCACCCCTCCACTTT. The encoded protein is CASSPGQGALAPLHF.

A remark on this clone: The germline gene is not matched at one end of the junction; a read error may be the cause. The chain links TRBV10-3 to TRBJ2-2; D not resolved. The CDR3 runs 13 residues. The germline gives CDR1 ENHRY, CDR2 SYGVKD. CDR3 in DNA: TGTGCCATAAGTGCGACATACACCGGGGAGCTGTTTTTT. Protein product: CAISATYTGELFF.

The rearrangement joins TRBV9 to TRBJ1-2; D not resolved. Trimming took off 0 bases at V and 8 bases at J, with 8 bases between the two ends. This CDR3 contains 12 residues. Germline loops: CDR1 SGDLS, CDR2 YYNGEE. The CDR3 reads CASSVVGGGYTF. CDR3 sequence (DNA): TGTGCCAGCAGCGTAGTCGGCGGCGGCTACACCTTC.

V usage is TRBV4-3 and J usage is TRBJ2-1; D is undetermined. V lost 2 bases and J lost 7, with 9 bases in between. CDR3 length: 13 residues. Germline lookup yields CDR1 LGHNA and CDR2 YSLEER. The CDR3 DNA reads as TGCGCCAGCAGCCAATCTGTGAGGAATGAGCAGTTCTTC. It specifies CASSQSVRNEQFF.

The chain links TRBV5-1 to TRBJ1-2; D remains unclear. The germline CDR1 and CDR2 sequences are SGHRS and YFSETQ. V lost 0 bases and J lost 4, with 13 bases in between. The CDR3 consists of 15 residues. The CDR3 spells CASSLAGEAFYGYTF. DNA for the CDR3: TGCGCCAGCAGCTTGGCCGGGGAAGCCTTCTATGGCTACACCTTC.

This sequence joins TRBV18 and TRBJ2-5; 10 nucleotides align to TRBD2. The trim removed 6 bases at V and 3 bases at J, leaving 4 bases unmatched. The CDR3 sequence is 14 residues long. Germline CDR1 is KGHSH and CDR2 is LQKENI. CDR3 sequence reads: CASSEGLAKETQYF. The DNA of the CDR3 is TGTGCCAGCTCGGAGGGACTAGCGAAAGAGACCCAGTACTTC.

The V and J genes are TRBV5-1 and TRBJ2-3; 11 bases map to TRBD2. V shed 4 bases and J 6 bases; nucleotides not matched to a gene: 10. The germline V gene has CDR1 SGHRS and CDR2 YFSETQ. This CDR3 region has 16 residues. DNA for the CDR3: TGCGCCAGCAGCCCTCGGACTAGCGGGTTCGGGGATACGCAGTATTTT. It translates to CASSPRTSGFGDTQYF. Full variable domain (remainder filled in from reference TRBV5-1 and TRBJ2-3): KAGVTQTPRYLIKTRGQQVTLSCSPISGHRSVSWYQQTPGQGLQFLFEYFSETQRNKGNFPGRFSGRQFSNSRSEMNVSTLELGDSALYLCASSPRTSGFGDTQYFGPGTRLTVL.

The V and J genes are TRBV28 and TRBJ1-5, with unresolved D. In germline, CDR1 is MDHEN, CDR2 SYDVKM. V lost 3 bases and J lost 1, with 7 bases in between. The CDR3 is 14 amino acids. The CDR3 nucleotides read TGTGCCAGCAGTTTCAGGCAGAGCAATCAGCCCCAGCATTTT. Its translation: CASSFRQSNQPQHF.

CDR3 DNA: TGTGCCAGCAGCGGCAGGACAGGGGGGGACATTCAGTACTTC. Amino acids: CASSGRTGGDIQYF. V is TRBV5-5 and J is TRBJ2-4; 10 nucleotides agree with TRBD1. Trimming cost V 4 bases and J 8 bases; bases outside gene matches: 6. The V gene's germline CDR1 is SGHKS and CDR2 YYEKEE (reference sequence). The CDR3 is 14 amino acids.

A single count supports this clone. The chain uses TRBV7-2 and TRBJ2-1; 11 positions match TRBD2. J was trimmed by 10 bases and V by 4 bases; bases with no gene match: 9. Germline values: CDR1 SGHTA, CDR2 FQGNSA. This CDR3 has 15 amino acids. DNA of the CDR3: TGTGCCAGCAGCTCATTTAGCGGGAGGGTTGGGGAGCAGTTCTTC. This translates into CASSSFSGRVGEQFF. The complete variable domain, with remaining parts taken from reference TRBV7-2 and TRBJ2-1, reads GAGVSQSPSNKVTEKGKDVELRCDPISGHTALYWYRQSLGQGLEFLIYFQGNSAPDKSGLPSDRFSAERTGGSVSTLTIQRTQQEDSAVYLCASSSFSGRVGEQFFGPGTRLTVL.

Comment on this clone: The junction does not match germline at one end; this may be a read error. V is TRBV5-8 and J is TRBJ2-7; no reliable D call. CDR1 and CDR2 (germline): SGHTS, YDEGEE. CDR3 size: 14 residues. The CDR3, as DNA: TGTGCCAGCAGCTTATTATTAGCTTCCTCCGAGCAGTACTTC. Translating it yields CASSLLLASSEQYF.